This T cell receptor beta chain stems from a study of T-cell reconstitution after alpha-beta-depleted transplantation in children. The library targeted TCRbeta and was prepared with unique molecular identifiers. TCRdb reanalysed the PCR reads using MiXCR and keeps one entry per CDR3 protein. This sample has about 350,000 distinct CDR3 sequences, with 13% found just once. V was clipped by 0 bases and J by 0 bases, with 12 bases between them. The CDR3 contains 17 residues. Germline CDR1 and CDR2: SQVTM and ANQGSEA. The sample consisted of PBMCs, taken from the stem cell graft. The clonotype comes from a human donor who donated a stem cell graft to a child with Fanconi anemia. The chain uses TRBV29-1 and TRBJ2-6; a weak D match, TRBD2 (6 bases). CDR3 sequence (DNA): TGCAGCGTTGAAGATGTCGGGGGAAGCTCTGGGGCCAACGTCCTGACTTTC. Translating gives CSVEDVGGSSGANVLTF.